This TCR beta chain originates from a study of blood T cell repertoires in COVID-19. Overall study context: From the United States, Italy and Spain came samples of acute and convalescent COVID-19.

The CDR3 has 16 amino acids. After removal of 1 base from V and 6 bases from J, the junction contained 5 bases not matched to a gene. Germline loops: CDR1 KGHDR, CDR2 SFDVKD. Per the original methods: Counts of nucleated cells, estimated from reference gene primer amplification, were obtained. The data were produced by immunoSEQ multiplex PCR, yet TCRdb's version contains in-frame clones alone and is incomplete. The V and J calls and the clone size are those of that table, but D and trimming were determined from the DNA. The data hold 200,000 to 300,000 clones, with 75% to 85% observed a single time.

Material for sequencing was peripheral blood. V gene TRBV24-1 combines with J gene TRBJ2-1; TRBD2 matches 10 bases. The sequence came from a human donor in a cohort sampled during active COVID-19. CDR3 region: CATSDLAGGPGNEQFF. CDR3 in DNA: TGTGCCACCAGTGATTTAGCGGGAGGGCCTGGCAATGAGCAGTTCTTC.